The rows below give T cell receptor beta chains drawn from one sample of a study of cytomegalovirus exposure and HLA in healthy donors. TCRdb's copy holds only in-frame clones and misses some; the assay was immunoSEQ multiplex PCR. The sample shows about 57,000 clones, just over 90% of them seen only once. The sequencing input was PBMCs. These receptors were obtained from a woman aged 18 to 35 in good health and CMV-seronegative. Each CDR3 is given with its conserved first and last residue. D genes are given only for firm matches. Expanded clones are given a class, and other clones once, few, many or no size at all.

cdr3_aa cdr3_nt d_call j_call cdr3_length v_call clone_size
CASSLIWDMRNNEQFF TGTGCCAGCAGTTTAATTTGGGACATGCGAAACAATGAGCAGTTCTTC NA TRBJ2-1 16 TRBV27 NA
CACLSAGWGSETQYF TGTGCCTGCCTCTCTGCAGGGTGGGGTTCAGAGACCCAGTACTTC NA TRBJ2-5 15 TRBV30 NA
CASSKVGETGQSTDTQYF TGTGCCAGCAGCAAAGTCGGGGAAACTGGGCAAAGCACAGATACGCAGTATTTT NA TRBJ2-3 18 TRBV21-1 NA
CASSSNTGGLGDTQYF TGTGCCAGCAGCTCTAATACGGGAGGGCTGGGAGATACGCAGTATTTT TRBD2 TRBJ2-3 16 TRBV7-2 NA
CASSSDRSYTF TGTGCCAGCTCATCGGACAGAAGCTACACCTTC NA TRBJ1-2 11 TRBV18 NA
CASSVPGLADTQYF TGTGCCAGCAGTGTTCCGGGTTTGGCAGATACGCAGTATTTT NA TRBJ2-3 14 TRBV2 NA
CASSSSTGGGTEAFF TGCGCCAGCAGCTCCTCGACAGGGGGCGGCACTGAAGCTTTCTTT TRBD1 TRBJ1-1 15 TRBV5-1 NA
CASSRTGTPLNTGELFF TGTGCCAGCTCACGGACAGGGACCCCTCTAAACACCGGGGAGCTGTTTTTT TRBD1 TRBJ2-2 17 TRBV18 once
CASSLFAGRSTQYF TGTGCCAGCAGCTTATTCGCGGGGCGATCAACGCAGTATTTT NA TRBJ2-3 14 TRBV7-2 NA
CASSSAHLGTAQETQYF TGCGCCAGCAGCTCTGCCCACCTTGGGACAGCTCAAGAGACCCAGTACTTC TRBD1 TRBJ2-5 17 TRBV5-1 NA
CASSPGVSSNQPQHF TGTGCCAGCAGCCCCGGGGTTTCCAGCAATCAGCCCCAGCATTTT NA TRBJ1-5 15 TRBV7-9 NA
CASSLNRLGNEKLFF TGTGCCAGCAGCCTAAACAGGTTGGGGAATGAAAAACTGTTTTTT NA TRBJ1-4 15 TRBV7-2 once
CASSDGQGNNSPLHF TGTGCCAGCAGTGACGGACAGGGTAATAATTCACCCCTCCACTTT TRBD1 TRBJ1-6 15 TRBV6-4 NA
CASSTDRSGRGQRDGYTF TGTGCCAGTAGTACGGACCGGTCTGGAAGGGGCCAAAGGGATGGCTACACCTTC NA TRBJ1-2 18 TRBV19 once
CASSPGSQETQYF TGTGCCAGCAGCCCAGGCAGTCAGGAGACCCAGTACTTC NA TRBJ2-5 13 TRBV11-3 NA
CASTGTVKNIQYF TGTGCCAGTACCGGGACAGTAAAAAACATTCAGTACTTC TRBD1 TRBJ2-4 13 TRBV6-1 NA
CASSLLGTLGGAGGYTF TGTGCCAGCAGCTTACTGGGAACGCTAGGGGGCGCGGGTGGCTACACCTTC TRBD1 TRBJ1-2 17 TRBV7-2 NA
CASSLRELSTDTQYF TGTGCCAGCAGCTTAAGAGAACTGAGCACAGATACGCAGTATTTT NA TRBJ2-3 15 TRBV5-5 few
CACMGTIVLTF TGTGCCTGTATGGGTACTATCGTTCTCACCTTC NA TRBJ1-2 11 TRBV30 NA
CASSKTGANTGELFF TGTGCCAGCAGCAAAACAGGGGCAAACACCGGGGAGCTGTTTTTT TRBD1 TRBJ2-2 15 TRBV7-6 NA
CASSLGSGNPTSTDTQYF TGCGCCAGCAGCTTGGGAAGCGGGAACCCCACTAGCACAGATACGCAGTATTTT TRBD2 TRBJ2-3 18 TRBV5-1 NA
CASSSSGTREQYF TGTGCCAGCAGTTCCTCAGGGACTCGCGAGCAGTACTTC NA TRBJ2-7 13 TRBV6-6 NA
CASSLEPGDGNTIYF TGTGCCAGCAGCCTCGAACCGGGGGATGGAAACACCATATATTTT NA TRBJ1-3 15 TRBV6-6 NA
CASSEAGGTVGGNGYTF TGTGCCAGCAGTGAAGCTGGGGGGACAGTCGGAGGGAATGGCTACACCTTC TRBD1 TRBJ1-2 17 TRBV2 NA
CASSYDFDNEQFF TGTGCCAGCAGCTACGACTTCGACAATGAGCAGTTCTTC NA TRBJ2-1 13 TRBV13 NA
CASSGLAGGRETQYF TGTGCCAGCAGTGGACTAGCGGGGGGGCGAGAGACCCAGTACTTC TRBD2 TRBJ2-5 15 TRBV2 NA
CASSLEGGRNIYEQFF TGTGCCAGCAGCTTGGAGGGCGGGAGGAATATCTATGAGCAGTTCTTC TRBD2 TRBJ2-1 16 TRBV5-4 once
CASSVDDRNYGYTF TGTGCCAGCAGCGTAGATGACAGAAACTATGGCTACACCTTC NA TRBJ1-2 14 TRBV9 NA
CASSPAGQGSYGYTF TGTGCCAGCAGCCCCGCCGGACAGGGGTCTTATGGCTACACCTTC TRBD1 TRBJ1-2 15 TRBV11-3 NA
CASSLIRGYYGYTF TGTGCCAGCAGCTTAATCAGGGGGTACTATGGCTACACCTTC TRBD1 TRBJ1-2 14 TRBV7-2 NA
CASSYFTGVQNIQYF TGTGCCAGCAGTTACTTTACAGGGGTCCAAAACATTCAGTACTTC TRBD1 TRBJ2-4 15 TRBV6-5 NA
CASSEVQISNQPQHF TGCGCCAGCAGTGAGGTACAAATTAGCAATCAGCCCCAGCATTTT NA TRBJ1-5 15 TRBV10-2 NA
CSVEDGGTGELFF TGCAGCGTTGAAGACGGGGGTACCGGGGAGCTGTTTTTT NA TRBJ2-2 13 TRBV29-1 NA
CASSPFGREGPQHF TGTGCCAGCAGCCCCTTCGGCAGGGAGGGACCCCAGCATTTT NA TRBJ1-5 14 TRBV4-2 NA
CATSRDETGGTDTQYF TGTGCCACCAGCAGGGATGAGACAGGGGGCACAGATACGCAGTATTTT TRBD1 TRBJ2-3 16 TRBV15 once
CASSIARQGGSYSNQPQHF TGTGCCAGTAGTATAGCCAGGCAGGGAGGCTCCTATAGCAATCAGCCCCAGCATTTT NA TRBJ1-5 19 TRBV19 NA
CASSFGDRDYTF TGTGCCAGCAGCTTTGGAGACAGGGACTACACCTTC TRBD1 TRBJ1-2 12 TRBV5-5 NA
CASSLRTGPNEQFF TGTGCCAGCAGCTTGCGGACAGGCCCCAATGAGCAGTTCTTC TRBD1 TRBJ2-1 14 TRBV11-2 NA
CSVALTGFNTIYF TGCAGCGTTGCACTGACAGGGTTCAACACCATATATTTT TRBD1 TRBJ1-3 13 TRBV29-1 once
CARGRLETSEKLFF TGTGCCAGGGGGCGATTGGAGACGAGCGAAAAACTGTTTTTT NA TRBJ1-4 14 TRBV18 NA